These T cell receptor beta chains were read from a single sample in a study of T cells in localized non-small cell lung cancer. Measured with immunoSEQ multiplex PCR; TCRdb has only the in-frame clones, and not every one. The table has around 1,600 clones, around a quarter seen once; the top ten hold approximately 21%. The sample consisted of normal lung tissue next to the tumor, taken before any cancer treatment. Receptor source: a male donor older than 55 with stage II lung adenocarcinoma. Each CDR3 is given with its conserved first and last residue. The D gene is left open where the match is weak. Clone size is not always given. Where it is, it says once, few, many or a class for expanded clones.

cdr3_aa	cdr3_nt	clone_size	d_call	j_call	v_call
CASSLMGQTDTQYF	TGTGCCAGCAGCTTAATGGGCCAAACAGATACGCAGTATTTT	large	NA	TRBJ2-3	TRBV11-3
CASTGQGSGELFF	TGTGCCAGCACGGGACAGGGATCCGGGGAGCTGTTTTTT	few	TRBD1	TRBJ2-2	TRBV2
CASTITSGAYNEQFF	TGTGCCAGTACTATTACTAGCGGGGCGTACAATGAGCAGTTCTTC	medium-sized	TRBD2	TRBJ2-1	TRBV19
CASSLSLAGNQPQHF	TGTGCCAGCAGTTTAAGTTTGGCAGGGAACCAGCCCCAGCATTTT	NA	NA	TRBJ1-5	TRBV28
CASSFWTGNTEAFF	TGTGCCAGCAGCTTTTGGACAGGGAACACTGAAGCTTTCTTT	large	TRBD1	TRBJ1-1	TRBV14
CASSYWTGSGNEQYF	TGTGCCAGCAGTTATTGGACAGGGAGCGGTAACGAGCAGTACTTC	medium-sized	TRBD1	TRBJ2-7	TRBV6-8
CATIDPSGNTEAFF	TGTGCCACCATAGACCCTTCAGGGAACACTGAAGCTTTCTTT	few	NA	TRBJ1-1	TRBV19
CASSPEASQTGELFF	TGTGCCAGCTCACCAGAGGCCTCACAAACCGGGGAGCTGTTTTTT	NA	NA	TRBJ2-2	TRBV18
CASATGTTYNEQFF	TGTGCCAGCGCTACAGGGACCACCTACAATGAGCAGTTCTTC	NA	NA	TRBJ2-1	TRBV28
CASSQPRVGGSYGYTF	TGTGCCAGCAGCCAACCCAGGGTGGGAGGGAGCTATGGCTACACCTTC	few	NA	TRBJ1-2	TRBV11-3
CASQGAISSSPLHF	TGTGCCAGTCAAGGGGCCATTAGTAGTTCACCCCTCCACTTT	medium-sized	NA	TRBJ1-6	TRBV6-8
CASSYQGRVTRGEQFF	TGTGCCAGCAGTTACCAAGGGAGAGTAACCAGGGGTGAGCAGTTCTTC	NA	NA	TRBJ2-1	TRBV6-8
CASSMIKVLIPQPQHF	TGTGCCAGTAGTATGATCAAGGTCCTTATTCCACAGCCCCAGCATTTT	once	NA	TRBJ1-5	TRBV19
CATSRTGLNYEQYF	TGTGCCACCAGCAGAACGGGACTGAACTACGAGCAGTACTTC	few	NA	TRBJ2-7	TRBV15
CAISESIQASFGELFF	TGTGCCATCAGTGAGTCGATTCAGGCCAGCTTCGGGGAGCTGTTTTTT	medium-sized	NA	TRBJ2-2	TRBV10-3
CASSRKGQVDEKLFF	TGTGCCAGCAGCCGGAAGGGACAGGTAGATGAAAAACTGTTTTTT	few	TRBD1	TRBJ1-4	TRBV11-3
CASSLYPQTYEQYF	TGTGCCAGCAGCTTGTACCCTCAGACCTACGAGCAGTACTTC	NA	NA	TRBJ2-7	TRBV11-3
CASEGRGGTTDTQYF	TGTGCCAGCGAAGGAAGGGGGGGCACCACAGATACGCAGTATTTT	NA	NA	TRBJ2-3	TRBV19
CASSPASGANVLTF	TGTGCCAGCAGCCCAGCGTCTGGGGCCAACGTCCTGACTTTC	NA	NA	TRBJ2-6	TRBV16
CASSADRAYEQYF	TGTGCCAGTAGTGCCGACAGGGCCTACGAGCAGTACTTC	few	TRBD1	TRBJ2-7	TRBV19
CASSPGQRNYGYTF	TGTGCCAGTAGTCCGGGACAGCGTAACTATGGCTACACCTTC	NA	TRBD1	TRBJ1-2	TRBV19
CASSYLTGEIQETQYF	TGTGCCAGCAGTTACCTGACAGGGGAGATCCAAGAGACCCAGTACTTC	medium-sized	TRBD1	TRBJ2-5	TRBV6-8
CASSPPGLAGSNEQFF	TGTGCCAGCTCACCTCCGGGACTAGCGGGGTCGAATGAGCAGTTCTTC	NA	TRBD2	TRBJ2-1	TRBV18
CASSVSPGGSYEQYF	TGTGCCAGCAGCGTTTCCCCAGGGGGGTCCTACGAGCAGTACTTC	few	NA	TRBJ2-7	TRBV9
CASSFGVSNQPQHF	TGTGCCAGCAGTTTTGGGGTCAGCAATCAGCCCCAGCATTTT	NA	NA	TRBJ1-5	TRBV28
CASSIGTGGRNTEAFF	TGTGCCAGTAGTATCGGGACAGGGGGTAGGAACACTGAAGCTTTCTTT	NA	TRBD1	TRBJ1-1	TRBV19
CASSRQATNEKLFF	TGTGCCAGCAGCCGACAGGCAACTAATGAAAAACTGTTTTTT	large	NA	TRBJ1-4	TRBV6-8
CASSLGGQSQQPQHF	TGCGCCAGCAGCTTGGGTGGACAGTCCCAACAGCCCCAGCATTTT	NA	NA	TRBJ1-5	TRBV5-1
CATSRRKGSDTGELFF	TGTGCCACCAGTAGGAGGAAGGGGAGCGACACCGGGGAGCTGTTTTTT	few	NA	TRBJ2-2	TRBV15
CASKNDRGIQQPQHF	TGTGCCAGCAAAAATGACAGGGGGATACAGCAGCCCCAGCATTTT	NA	TRBD1	TRBJ1-5	TRBV9
CASSVVPDRPGELFF	TGTGCCAGCAGCGTAGTACCCGATCGCCCCGGGGAGCTGTTTTTT	few	NA	TRBJ2-2	TRBV9
CASSFLGGVTDTQYF	TGTGCCAGCAGCTTCCTGGGGGGGGTTACAGATACGCAGTATTTT	medium-sized	TRBD2	TRBJ2-3	TRBV11-3
CAWGNRRQSRANVLTF	TGTGCCTGGGGGAACAGGCGTCAAAGTCGGGCCAACGTCCTGACTTTC	NA	NA	TRBJ2-6	TRBV30
CASSLGWREKLFF	TGCGCCAGCAGCTTGGGGTGGCGTGAAAAACTGTTTTTT	few	NA	TRBJ1-4	TRBV23-1
CASKPPGVGRRTEAFF	TGTGCCAGTAAGCCCCCGGGGGTAGGGAGGAGGACTGAAGCTTTCTTT	few	NA	TRBJ1-1	TRBV19
CAISEMGLGQGASAFF	TGTGCCATCAGTGAGATGGGCCTCGGACAGGGGGCCTCGGCTTTCTTT	few	TRBD1	TRBJ1-1	TRBV10-3
CATSNYRGLLDYGYTF	TGTGCCACCAGCAACTACAGGGGGCTATTGGACTATGGCTACACCTTC	NA	TRBD1	TRBJ1-2	TRBV15